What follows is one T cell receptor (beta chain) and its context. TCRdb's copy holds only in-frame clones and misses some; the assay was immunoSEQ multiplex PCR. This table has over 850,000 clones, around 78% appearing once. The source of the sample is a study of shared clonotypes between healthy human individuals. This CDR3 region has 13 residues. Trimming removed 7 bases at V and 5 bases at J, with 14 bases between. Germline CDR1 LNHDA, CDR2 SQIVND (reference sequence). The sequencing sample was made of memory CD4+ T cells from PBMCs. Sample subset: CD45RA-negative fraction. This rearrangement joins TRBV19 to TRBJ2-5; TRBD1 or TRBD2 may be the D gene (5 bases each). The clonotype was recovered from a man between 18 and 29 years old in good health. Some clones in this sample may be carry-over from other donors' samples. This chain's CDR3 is CASTGRWDETQYF. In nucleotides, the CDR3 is TGTGCCAGTACGGGCCGTTGGGACGAGACCCAGTACTTC.